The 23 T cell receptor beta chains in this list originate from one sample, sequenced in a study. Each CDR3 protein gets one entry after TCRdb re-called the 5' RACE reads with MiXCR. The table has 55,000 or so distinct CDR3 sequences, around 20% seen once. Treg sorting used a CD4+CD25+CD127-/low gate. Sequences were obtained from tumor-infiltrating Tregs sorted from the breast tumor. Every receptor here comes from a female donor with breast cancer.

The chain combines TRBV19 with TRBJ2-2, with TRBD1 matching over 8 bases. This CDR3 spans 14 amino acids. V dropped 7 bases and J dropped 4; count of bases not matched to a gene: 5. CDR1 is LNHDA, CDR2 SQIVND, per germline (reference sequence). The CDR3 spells CASIGQGTTGELFF. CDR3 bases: TGTGCCAGTATCGGACAGGGAACCACCGGGGAGCTGTTTTTT.

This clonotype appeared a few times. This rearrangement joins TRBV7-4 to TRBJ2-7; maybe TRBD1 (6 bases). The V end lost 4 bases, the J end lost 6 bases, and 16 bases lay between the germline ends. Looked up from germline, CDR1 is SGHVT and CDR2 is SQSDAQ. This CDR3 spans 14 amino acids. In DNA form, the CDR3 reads TGTGCCAGCAGCTCGTTACAGGGCCAAGGCGAGCAGTACTTC. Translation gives CASSSLQGQGEQYF.

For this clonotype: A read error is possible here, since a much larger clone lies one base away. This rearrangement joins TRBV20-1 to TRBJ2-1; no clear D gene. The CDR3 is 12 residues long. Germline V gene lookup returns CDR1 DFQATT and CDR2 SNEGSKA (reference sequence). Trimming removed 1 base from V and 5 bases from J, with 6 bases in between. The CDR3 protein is CSARVLNNEQFF. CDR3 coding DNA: TGCAGTGCTAGAGTGTTGAACAATGAGCAGTTCTTC.

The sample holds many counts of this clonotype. CDR3 region: CASSLTGSNSPLHF. The CDR3 coding sequence is TGTGCCAGCAGCTTGACAGGGAGTAATTCACCCCTCCACTTT. The chain combines TRBV7-2 with TRBJ1-6; 7 bases are a match to TRBD1. The trim removed 3 bases at V and 6 bases at J, leaving 2 bases unmatched. The CDR3 length is 14 residues. Germline CDR1 SGHTA, CDR2 FQGNSA. The full variable domain, with the rest looked up from reference TRBV7-2 and TRBJ1-6, is GAGVSQSPSNKVTEKGKDVELRCDPISGHTALYWYRQSLGQGLEFLIYFQGNSAPDKSGLPSDRFSAERTGGSVSTLTIQRTQQEDSAVYLCASSLTGSNSPLHFGNGTRLTVT.

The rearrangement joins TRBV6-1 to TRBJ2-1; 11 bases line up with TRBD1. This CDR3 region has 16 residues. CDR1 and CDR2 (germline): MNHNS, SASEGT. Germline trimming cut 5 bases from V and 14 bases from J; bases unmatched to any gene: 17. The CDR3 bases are TGTGCCAGCAGTAGTCACCGGGACAGGGGGAGGAATTTAAAGTTCTTC. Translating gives CASSSHRDRGRNLKFF.

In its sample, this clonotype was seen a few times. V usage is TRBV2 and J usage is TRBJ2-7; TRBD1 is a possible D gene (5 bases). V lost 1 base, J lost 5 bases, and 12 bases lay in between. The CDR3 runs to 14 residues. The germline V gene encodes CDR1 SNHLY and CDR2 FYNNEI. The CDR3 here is CASSEGTLAHEQYF. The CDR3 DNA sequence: TGTGCCAGCAGTGAAGGGACACTGGCCCACGAGCAGTACTTC.

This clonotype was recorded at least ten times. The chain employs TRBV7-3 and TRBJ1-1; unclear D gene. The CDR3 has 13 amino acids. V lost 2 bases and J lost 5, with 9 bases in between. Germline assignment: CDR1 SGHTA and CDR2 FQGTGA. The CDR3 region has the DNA TGTGCCAGCAGCTTAGCGGCGGAAACTGAAGCTTTCTTT. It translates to CASSLAAETEAFF.

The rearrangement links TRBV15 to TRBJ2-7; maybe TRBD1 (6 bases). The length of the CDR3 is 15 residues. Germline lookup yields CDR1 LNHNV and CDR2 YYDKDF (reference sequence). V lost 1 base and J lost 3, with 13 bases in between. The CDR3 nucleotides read TGTGCCACCAGCAGAGGTTCGACAGGATACTACGAGCAGTACTTC. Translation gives CATSRGSTGYYEQYF.

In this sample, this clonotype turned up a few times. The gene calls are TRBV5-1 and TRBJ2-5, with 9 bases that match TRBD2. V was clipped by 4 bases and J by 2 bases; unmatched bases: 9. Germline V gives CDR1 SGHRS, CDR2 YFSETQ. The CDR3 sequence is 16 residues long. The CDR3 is CASSLFSGGNQETQYF. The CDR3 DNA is TGCGCCAGCAGCCTTTTTAGCGGGGGAAATCAAGAGACCCAGTACTTC.

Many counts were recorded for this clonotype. In DNA form, the CDR3 reads TGCGCCAGCAGCTTTGGGGGCACTGAAGCTTTCTTT. Translated: CASSFGGTEAFF. The J gene is TRBJ1-1, the V gene TRBV5-1; TRBD1 is a possible D gene (5 bases). The CDR3 length is 12 residues. Germline values: CDR1 SGHRS, CDR2 YFSETQ. V lost 2 bases and J lost 4, with 6 bases in between.

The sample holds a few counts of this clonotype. The CDR3 nucleotides read TGCGCCAGCAGCCCGCTTCTAGGACGCGGAACCAAAAACATTCAGTACTTC. This gives the protein CASSPLLGRGTKNIQYF. The genes are TRBV5-1 and TRBJ2-4; no clear D gene. Germline CDR1 reads SGHRS; CDR2 reads YFSETQ. The CDR3 is 17 amino acids. The ends were cut back, 4 bases at V and 2 bases at J, with 19 bases in the middle. The entire variable domain, with the rest obtained from reference TRBV5-1 and TRBJ2-4, is as follows: KAGVTQTPRYLIKTRGQQVTLSCSPISGHRSVSWYQQTPGQGLQFLFEYFSETQRNKGNFPGRFSGRQFSNSRSEMNVSTLELGDSALYLCASSPLLGRGTKNIQYFGAGTRLSVL.

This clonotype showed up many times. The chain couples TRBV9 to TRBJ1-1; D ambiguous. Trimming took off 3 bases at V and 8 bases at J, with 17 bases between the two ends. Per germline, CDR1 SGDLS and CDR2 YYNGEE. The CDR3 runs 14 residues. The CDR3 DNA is TGTGCCAGCAGCGCCATAACCGACGGAGGCGAAGCTTTCTTT. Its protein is CASSAITDGGEAFF.

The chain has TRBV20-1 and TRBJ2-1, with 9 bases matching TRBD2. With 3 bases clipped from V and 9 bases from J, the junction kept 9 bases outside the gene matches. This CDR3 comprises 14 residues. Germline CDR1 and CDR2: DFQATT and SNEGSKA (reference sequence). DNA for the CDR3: TGCAGTGCTAGGGTAGCGGGAGAAGGAGGTGAGCAGTTCTTC. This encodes CSARVAGEGGEQFF.

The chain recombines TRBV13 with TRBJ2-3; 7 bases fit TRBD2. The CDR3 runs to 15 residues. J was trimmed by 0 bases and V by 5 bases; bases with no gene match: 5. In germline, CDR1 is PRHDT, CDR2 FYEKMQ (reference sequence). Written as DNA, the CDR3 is TGTGCCAGCAGCCCGATTAGCGGGAGCACAGATACGCAGTATTTT. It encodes CASSPISGSTDTQYF.

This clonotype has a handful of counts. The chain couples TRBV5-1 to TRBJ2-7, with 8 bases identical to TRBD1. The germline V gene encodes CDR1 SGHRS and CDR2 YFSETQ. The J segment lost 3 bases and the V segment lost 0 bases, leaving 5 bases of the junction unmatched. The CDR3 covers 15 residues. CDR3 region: CASSLVAGGIYEQYF. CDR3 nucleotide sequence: TGCGCCAGCAGCTTGGTAGCAGGGGGCATCTACGAGCAGTACTTC. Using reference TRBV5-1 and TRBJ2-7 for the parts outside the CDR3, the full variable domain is KAGVTQTPRYLIKTRGQQVTLSCSPISGHRSVSWYQQTPGQGLQFLFEYFSETQRNKGNFPGRFSGRQFSNSRSEMNVSTLELGDSALYLCASSLVAGGIYEQYFGPGTRLTVT.

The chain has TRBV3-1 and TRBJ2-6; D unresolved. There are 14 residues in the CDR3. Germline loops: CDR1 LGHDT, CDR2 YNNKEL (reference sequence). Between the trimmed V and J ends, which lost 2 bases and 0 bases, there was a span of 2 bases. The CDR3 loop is CASSQNSGANVLTF. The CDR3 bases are TGTGCCAGCAGCCAAAACTCTGGGGCCAACGTCCTGACTTTC.

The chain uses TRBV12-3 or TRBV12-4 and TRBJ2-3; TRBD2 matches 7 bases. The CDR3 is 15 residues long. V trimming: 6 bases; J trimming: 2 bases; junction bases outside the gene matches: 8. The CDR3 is CASRRRAGLTDTQYF. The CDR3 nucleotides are TGTGCCAGCAGACGCCGAGCGGGACTCACAGATACGCAGTATTTT.

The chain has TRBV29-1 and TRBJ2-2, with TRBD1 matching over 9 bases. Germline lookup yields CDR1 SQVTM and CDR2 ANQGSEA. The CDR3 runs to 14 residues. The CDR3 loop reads CIVSQGANTGELFF. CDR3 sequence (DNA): TGCATCGTCTCACAGGGGGCCAACACCGGGGAGCTGTTTTTT.

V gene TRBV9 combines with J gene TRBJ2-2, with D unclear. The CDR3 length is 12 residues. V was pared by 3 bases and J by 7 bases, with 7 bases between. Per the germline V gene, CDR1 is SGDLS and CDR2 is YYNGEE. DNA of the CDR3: TGTGCCAGCAGCGCGGATTTCGGGGAGCTGTTTTTT. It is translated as CASSADFGELFF.

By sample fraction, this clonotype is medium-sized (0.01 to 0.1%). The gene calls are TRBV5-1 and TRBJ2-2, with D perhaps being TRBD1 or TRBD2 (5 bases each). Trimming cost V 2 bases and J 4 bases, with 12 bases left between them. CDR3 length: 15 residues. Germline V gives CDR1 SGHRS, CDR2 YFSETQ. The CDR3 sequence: CASSLPGTATGELFF. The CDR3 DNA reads TGCGCCAGCAGCTTACCCGGGACGGCCACCGGGGAGCTGTTTTTT.

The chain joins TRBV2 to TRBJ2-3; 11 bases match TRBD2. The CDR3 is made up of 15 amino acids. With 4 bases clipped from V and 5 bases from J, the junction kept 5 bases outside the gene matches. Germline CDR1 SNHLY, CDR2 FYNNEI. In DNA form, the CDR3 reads TGTGCCAGCAGTGCAGAAGGACTAGCGGGAGATACGCAGTATTTT. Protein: CASSAEGLAGDTQYF.

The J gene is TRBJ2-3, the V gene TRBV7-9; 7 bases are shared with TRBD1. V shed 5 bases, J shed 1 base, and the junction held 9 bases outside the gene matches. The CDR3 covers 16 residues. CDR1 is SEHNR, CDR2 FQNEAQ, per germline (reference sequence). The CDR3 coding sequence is TGTGCCAGCAGCCCCATTATGAGGGGGCGCACAGATACGCAGTATTTT. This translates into CASSPIMRGRTDTQYF.

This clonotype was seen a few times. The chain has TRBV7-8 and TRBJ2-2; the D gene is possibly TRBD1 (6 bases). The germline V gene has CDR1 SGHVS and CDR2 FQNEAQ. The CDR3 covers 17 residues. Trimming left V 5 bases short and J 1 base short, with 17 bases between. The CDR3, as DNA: TGTGCCAGCAGCCCCCCGCTCCGGGACAAGAACACCGGGGAGCTGTTTTTT. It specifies CASSPPLRDKNTGELFF.